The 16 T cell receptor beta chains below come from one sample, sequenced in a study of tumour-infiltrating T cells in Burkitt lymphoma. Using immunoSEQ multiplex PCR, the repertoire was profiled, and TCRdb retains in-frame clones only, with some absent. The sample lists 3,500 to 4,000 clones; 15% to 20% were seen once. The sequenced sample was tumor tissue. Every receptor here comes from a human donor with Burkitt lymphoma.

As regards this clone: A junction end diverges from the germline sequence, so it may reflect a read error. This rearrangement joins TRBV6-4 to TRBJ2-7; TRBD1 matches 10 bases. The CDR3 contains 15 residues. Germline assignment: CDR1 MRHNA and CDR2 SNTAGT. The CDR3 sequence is CVSIQRRQGAAEQYF. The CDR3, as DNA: TGTGTCAGCATCCAAAGACGACAGGGGGCGGCCGAGCAGTACTTC.

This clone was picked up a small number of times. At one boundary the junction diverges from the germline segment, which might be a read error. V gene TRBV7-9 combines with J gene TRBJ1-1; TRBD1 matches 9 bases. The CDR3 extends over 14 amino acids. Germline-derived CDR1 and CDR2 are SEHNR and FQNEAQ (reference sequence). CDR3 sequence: CTSSLQGARTEAFF. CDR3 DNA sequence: TGTACCAGCAGTTTACAGGGGGCCAGGACTGAAGCTTTCTTT.

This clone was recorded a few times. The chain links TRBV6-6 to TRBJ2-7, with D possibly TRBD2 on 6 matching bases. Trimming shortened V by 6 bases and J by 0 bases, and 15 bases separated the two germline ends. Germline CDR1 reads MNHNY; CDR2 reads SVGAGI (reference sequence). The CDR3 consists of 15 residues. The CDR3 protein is CASSGSTGSSYEQYF. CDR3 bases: TGTGCCAGCAGCGGCTCAACCGGGAGCTCCTACGAGCAGTACTTC.

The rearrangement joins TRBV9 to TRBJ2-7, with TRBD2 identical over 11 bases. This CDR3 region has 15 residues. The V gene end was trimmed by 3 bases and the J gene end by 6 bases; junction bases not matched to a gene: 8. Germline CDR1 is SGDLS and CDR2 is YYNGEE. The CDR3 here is CASSAQLAGDPEQYF. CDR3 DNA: TGTGCCAGCAGCGCCCAACTAGCGGGAGATCCCGAGCAGTACTTC.

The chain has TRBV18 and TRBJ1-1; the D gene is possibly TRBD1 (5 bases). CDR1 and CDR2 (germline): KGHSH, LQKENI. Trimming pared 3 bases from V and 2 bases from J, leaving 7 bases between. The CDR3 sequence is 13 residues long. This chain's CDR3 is CASSPGPNTEAFF. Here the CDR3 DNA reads TGTGCCAGCTCACCGGGACCAAACACTGAAGCTTTCTTT.

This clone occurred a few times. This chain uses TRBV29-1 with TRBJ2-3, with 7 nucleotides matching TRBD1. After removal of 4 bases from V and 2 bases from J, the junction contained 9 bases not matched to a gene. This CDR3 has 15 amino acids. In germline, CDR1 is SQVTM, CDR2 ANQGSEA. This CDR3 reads CSVGLGTEYTDTQYF. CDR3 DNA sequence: TGCAGCGTTGGGTTAGGGACAGAATACACAGATACGCAGTATTTT.

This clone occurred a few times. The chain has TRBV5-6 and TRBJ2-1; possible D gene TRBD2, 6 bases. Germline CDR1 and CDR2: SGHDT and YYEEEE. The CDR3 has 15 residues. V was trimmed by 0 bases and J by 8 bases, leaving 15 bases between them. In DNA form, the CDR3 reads TGTGCCAGCAGCTTGGCCCCTCGGTCGGGAGATGAGCAGTTCTTC. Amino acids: CASSLAPRSGDEQFF. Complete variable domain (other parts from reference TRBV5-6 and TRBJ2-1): DAGVTQSPTHLIKTRGQQVTLRCSPKSGHDTVSWYQQALGQGPQFIFQYYEEEERQRGNFPDRFSGHQFPNYSSELNVNALLLGDSALYLCASSLAPRSGDEQFFGPGTRLTVL.

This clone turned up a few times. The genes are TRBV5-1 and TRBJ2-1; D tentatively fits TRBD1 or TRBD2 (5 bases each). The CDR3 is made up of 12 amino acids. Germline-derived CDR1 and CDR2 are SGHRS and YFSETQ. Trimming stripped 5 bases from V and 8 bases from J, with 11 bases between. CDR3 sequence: CASSPRDDEQFF. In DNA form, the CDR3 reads TGCGCCAGCAGTCCCCGGGACGATGAGCAGTTCTTC. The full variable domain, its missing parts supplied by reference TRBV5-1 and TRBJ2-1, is KAGVTQTPRYLIKTRGQQVTLSCSPISGHRSVSWYQQTPGQGLQFLFEYFSETQRNKGNFPGRFSGRQFSNSRSEMNVSTLELGDSALYLCASSPRDDEQFFGPGTRLTVL.

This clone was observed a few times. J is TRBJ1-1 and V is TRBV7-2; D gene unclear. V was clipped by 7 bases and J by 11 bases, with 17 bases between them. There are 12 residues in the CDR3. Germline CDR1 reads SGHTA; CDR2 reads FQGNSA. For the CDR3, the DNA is TGTGCCAGCAACCATGGACTTCAGAGGGCTTTCTTT. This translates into CASNHGLQRAFF.

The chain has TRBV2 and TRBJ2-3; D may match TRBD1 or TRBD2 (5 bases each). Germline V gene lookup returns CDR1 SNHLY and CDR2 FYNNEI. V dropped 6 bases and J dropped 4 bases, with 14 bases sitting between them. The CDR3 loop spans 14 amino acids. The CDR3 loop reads CASRGTRTPDTQYF. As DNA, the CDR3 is TGTGCCAGCAGGGGGACCCGAACTCCAGATACGCAGTATTTT.

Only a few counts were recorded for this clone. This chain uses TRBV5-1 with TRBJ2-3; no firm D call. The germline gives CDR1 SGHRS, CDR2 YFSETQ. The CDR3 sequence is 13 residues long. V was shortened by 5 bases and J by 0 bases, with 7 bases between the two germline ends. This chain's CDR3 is CASRGYSTDTQYF. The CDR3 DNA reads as TGCGCCAGCAGAGGCTACAGCACAGATACGCAGTATTTT.

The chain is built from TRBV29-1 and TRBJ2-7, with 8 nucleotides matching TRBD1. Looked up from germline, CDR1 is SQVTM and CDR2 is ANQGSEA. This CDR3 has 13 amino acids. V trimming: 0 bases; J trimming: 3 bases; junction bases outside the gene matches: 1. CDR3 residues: CSVEEGQGYEQYF. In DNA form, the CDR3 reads TGCAGCGTTGAAGAAGGACAGGGCTACGAGCAGTACTTC.

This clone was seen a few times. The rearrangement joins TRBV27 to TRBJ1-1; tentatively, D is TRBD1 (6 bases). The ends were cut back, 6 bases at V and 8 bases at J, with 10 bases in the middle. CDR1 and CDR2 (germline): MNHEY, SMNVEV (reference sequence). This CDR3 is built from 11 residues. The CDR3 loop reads CASSTGQEAFF. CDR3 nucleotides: TGTGCCAGCAGCACTGGACAGGAAGCTTTCTTT.

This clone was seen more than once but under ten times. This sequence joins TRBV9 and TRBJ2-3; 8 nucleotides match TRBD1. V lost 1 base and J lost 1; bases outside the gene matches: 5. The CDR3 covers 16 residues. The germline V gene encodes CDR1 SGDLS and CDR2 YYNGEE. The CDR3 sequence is CASSVQDRGGTDTQYF. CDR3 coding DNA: TGTGCCAGCAGCGTACAAGACAGGGGAGGCACAGATACGCAGTATTTT.

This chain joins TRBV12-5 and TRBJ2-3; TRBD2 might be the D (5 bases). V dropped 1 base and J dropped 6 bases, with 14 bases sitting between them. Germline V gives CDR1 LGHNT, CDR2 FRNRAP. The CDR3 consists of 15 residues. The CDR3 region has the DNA TGTGCTAGTGGTTTGGGGAGAAAGGAGCGGGATACGCAGTATTTT. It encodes CASGLGRKERDTQYF.

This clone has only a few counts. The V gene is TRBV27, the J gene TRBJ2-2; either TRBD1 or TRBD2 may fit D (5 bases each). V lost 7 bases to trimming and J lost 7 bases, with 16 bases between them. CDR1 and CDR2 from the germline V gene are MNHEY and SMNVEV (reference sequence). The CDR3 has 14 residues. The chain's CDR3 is CASKTGERGGELFF. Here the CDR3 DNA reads TGTGCCAGCAAGACCGGGGAAAGGGGCGGGGAGCTGTTTTTT.